Sequencing of this TCR beta chain was carried out in a study of CD8 T cells in Susac syndrome. CD8+ and CD4+ T cells from blood underwent TCR beta sequencing. Fulfillment of recently defined diagnostic criteria for definite or probable disease was shown by the patients with Susac syndrome. The germline V gene encodes CDR1 SGHTS and CDR2 YDEGEE. The CDR3 runs 18 residues. Trimming removed 4 bases from V and 0 bases from J; junction bases left unmatched: 12. RNA amounts of about 0.5 to 1 ug underwent reverse transcription with random hexamers. TCRdb ran MiXCR on the immunoSEQ multiplex PCR reads and lists one entry per CDR3 protein. This table holds 150,000 to 200,000 distinct CDR3 sequences, 91% found once.

The sequence was collected from a human donor with Susac syndrome. The gene calls are TRBV5-8 and TRBJ1-5; TRBD1 matches 8 bases. Sample: CD4+ T cells from PBMCs. In DNA, the CDR3 is TGTGCCAGCAGCCCGATGGGACAGGCCGCAATTAGCAATCAGCCCCAGCATTTT. It specifies CASSPMGQAAISNQPQHF.